The subject of this entry is one T cell receptor (beta chain). As yet, its antigen is unknown. MiXCR, run by TCRdb on the 5' RACE reads, gives a single entry per CDR3 protein. Of 500,000 or so distinct CDR3 sequences listed, less than 25% were seen once; the top ten hold roughly 0.91%. This entry is derived from a study of identical twins. V lost 4 bases to trimming and J lost 0 bases, with 7 bases between them. Germline values: CDR1 SGDLS, CDR2 YYNGEE. The CDR3 loop spans 13 amino acids. Whole-study findings and limits: Modelling underestimated the level of out-of-frame TCR alpha sharing observed in monozygotic twins.

The same data also contributed to another study, on T cells expressing NK-cell markers. That source adds: It was sorted CD3+CD56+NKG2C+, CD3+CD56+NKG2C- and CD3+CD56-NKG2C+ T cells that supplied the TCR beta repertoires.

The chain uses TRBV9 and TRBJ2-5, with D unclear. Sequenced input: CD4+ T cells sorted from blood. The source is a woman in her late teens or twenties in good health. The CDR3, as DNA: TGTGCCAGCAGCCCTGGCAACCAAGAGACCCAGTACTTC. This sequence encodes CASSPGNQETQYF.